This T cell receptor (beta chain) was identified in a study of CD8+ T cells in alopecia areata. cDNA prepared by RNA extraction and subsequent reverse transcription served as the template for sequencing. The table came from immunoSEQ multiplex PCR; TCRdb's copy has only in-frame clones and leaves some out. The sample holds fewer than 250,000 clones, roughly 60% seen once. The length of the CDR3 is 14 residues. Trimming pared 7 bases from V and 6 bases from J, leaving 20 bases between. Per germline, CDR1 SQVTM and CDR2 ANQGSEA. Regarding treatment: oral pan-JAK inhibitor, 5-10 mg twice daily. The source of this sequence is a human donor with alopecia areata. Sequencing was performed on CD4+ T cells sorted from blood, taken at week 24, from a patient treated with tofacitinib. V is TRBV29-1 and J is TRBJ2-3, with a weak D call TRBD1 (6 bases). The CDR3 nucleotides read TGCAGCGGGACAGCTTCCTCCGGGGAGGATACGCAGTATTTT. This sequence encodes CSGTASSGEDTQYF.